This is a list of T cell receptor beta chains from one sample in a study of radiation and T cells in renal cell carcinoma. Sequenced by immunoSEQ multiplex PCR; TCRdb stores in-frame clones only, minus some. Among some 150,000 clones listed, 70% to 90% were seen once. The source was blood, collected from a patient whose treatment included radiotherapy and nephrectomy. These receptors originate from a woman in her forties or fifties with renal cell carcinoma. Both conserved end residues are part of each CDR3.

>TRBJ2-7|TRBV5-5
CASSLGDWGLYEQYF
>TRBJ2-7|TRBV10-3
CATRQGGYEQYF
>TRBJ1-5|TRBV6-4
CASNLEGNQPQHF
>TRBJ1-4|TRBV10-2
CASRKTGGLSSTNEKLFF
>TRBJ2-5|TRBV11-3
CASSLGDRARETQYF
>TRBJ1-2|TRBV27
CASSSTISGTGNGYTF
>TRBJ2-3|TRBV7-2
CASSPYIDTQYF
>TRBJ2-7|TRBV7-9
CASSPGLAGSYEQYF
>TRBJ2-7|TRBV7-2
CASSLWADSYEQYF
>TRBJ1-1|TRBV7-8
CASSLERNTEAFF
>TRBJ2-7|TRBV27
CASRGPSGDEQYF
>TRBJ1-5|TRBV9
CASSVDSSYQPQHF
>TRBJ2-5|TRBV7-2
CASSLAGGETQYF
>TRBJ1-2|TRBV4-3
CASSQGKFLDGYTF
>TRBJ2-7|TRBV5-8
CASSRYEQYF
>TRBJ1-4|TRBV11-2
CASSLRSATNEKLFF
>TRBJ2-7|TRBV5-1
CASSRTTSSYEQYF
>TRBJ2-5|TRBV2
CASSQDGQETQYF